This entry features one T cell receptor (beta chain) sequence. This clonotype appeared many times. The target of this receptor is not known. Within one base of it there is no much larger clone, and no base qualities were kept. V sheds 0 bases and J sheds 6 bases, leaving 14 bases between their ends. The CDR3 measures 15 amino acids from cysteine to phenylalanine. The DNA shown is the 45-base CDR3, in frame from base 1. The germline V gene encodes CDR1 LGHDT and CDR2 YNNKEL (reference sequence). These data belong to a study of T cells in Graves' hyperthyroidism and ophthalmopathy (dated by TCRdb to between 2019 and 2020). Background for the entire study: Peripheral blood was sampled at the time of initial diagnosis, prior to any treatment. To identify TCR V-J signatures that set the groups apart, the researchers used a discovery cohort of about a hundred patients, made up of 40 to 45 with Graves' ophthalmopathy and some 60 with stable Graves' hyperthyroidism. Prospective prediction of ophthalmopathy was tested in an independent validation cohort consisting of fewer than 20 hyperthyroidism patients and approximately 16 patients who later progressed to ophthalmopathy. The 100 or so discovery patients were randomly split 7:3 into training and test sets. In several Graves' hyperthyroidism patients, the study also compared T-cell repertoires from thyroid tissue with T-cell repertoires from blood. Following sampling, methimazole starting at 30 mg daily was given to hyperthyroidism patients, and high-dose intravenous methylprednisolone was given to ophthalmopathy patients. The paper describes TCR Vbeta CDR3 sequencing of 140 or so peripheral blood samples, made up of some 40 ophthalmopathy patients, over 70 hyperthyroidism patients and some 17 progressor patients.

General conclusions and limits of the study: In validation, progression to ophthalmopathy was predicted by the model with roughly 71% sensitivity and roughly 76% specificity, a median of roughly 6 months before onset. In cross-validation, a model built on a 13 V-J signature told ophthalmopathy apart from stable hyperthyroidism with just under 90% sensitivity and around 84% specificity, and in testing the same model reached 80%/75%. Most expanded thyroid clonotypes (frequency above 0.001) were also found in blood, which suggests that blood repertoires may mirror thyroid immune responses. No statistical method was used to fix the sample size in advance, and group allocation was not hidden from the investigators.

The TCR beta CDR3 regions were amplified from RNA transcripts. For the first round of RT-PCR on the TCR CDR3, the HTBI primer set was used together with the Qiagen OneStep RT-PCR kit. A second multiplex PCR round built the libraries, followed by size selection and purification. Paired-end sequencing of the libraries was performed with 100 bp reads on an Illumina HiSeq2000. The original methods were these. SOAPnuke was used to process the raw data, throwing out any read that contained adapters or uncalled bases, had a mean Phred below 15, or lacked an exact constant-primer or identifier match. COPE v1.2.5 was used to merge high-quality paired reads, and clonotypes were defined as unique nucleotide sequences. MiTCR v1.1 was used to align clonotypes to the IMGT TRBV, TRBD and TRBJ reference segments. Analysis was restricted to V-J combinations with a frequency above 0.0001, which covered about 99% of repertoires. The TCS score was defined as F50 (clonal expansion) divided by E x V (chaos), with BLOSUM62-based TCRdist calculated between CDR3 peptides within each V-J. Welch's t-statistics and random forest reduced roughly 500 V-J features to roughly 13, which were used in a naive Bayes classifier (R e1071). The public reads were run again by TCRdb, first through fastp at Q25 and then through MiXCR, and only productive beta chains were kept. CDR3 protein duplicates are merged, each entry listing the most common genes and DNA. The V and J calls come from TCRdb's annotation, not from the publication. This sample has 200,000 or so distinct CDR3 sequences in its table, and roughly a sixth of those were observed once. Of the sample, roughly 49% is held by the ten largest clones.

A patient counted as having stable Graves' hyperthyroidism if no progression to ophthalmopathy occurred over 18 months of follow-up. Hyperthyroidism patients were newly diagnosed, with disease duration under 2 months, and aged 18 to 65 years. Exclusion was applied to patients with uncontrolled infections, other autoimmune diseases, pregnancy or lactation. Diagnoses relied on clinical symptoms, serum thyroxine and TRAb, thyroid ultrasound and orbital computed tomography. PBMCs were isolated from more than 9 ml of fresh peripheral blood by Ficoll-Paque density gradient centrifugation. Trizol reagent was used to extract total RNA, and RNA quality was then checked on an Agilent 2100 Bioanalyzer.

The sample was blood. This receptor was obtained from a woman aged 45-59 years with Graves' hyperthyroidism. The V and J segments used are TRBV3-1 and TRBJ1-2, with TRBD1 as a weak D call on 6 bases. The DNA sequence follows: TGTGCCAGCAGCCAAGACGTCAGGGGCTGGGATGGCTACACCTTC. Its protein product is CASSQDVRGWDGYTF.